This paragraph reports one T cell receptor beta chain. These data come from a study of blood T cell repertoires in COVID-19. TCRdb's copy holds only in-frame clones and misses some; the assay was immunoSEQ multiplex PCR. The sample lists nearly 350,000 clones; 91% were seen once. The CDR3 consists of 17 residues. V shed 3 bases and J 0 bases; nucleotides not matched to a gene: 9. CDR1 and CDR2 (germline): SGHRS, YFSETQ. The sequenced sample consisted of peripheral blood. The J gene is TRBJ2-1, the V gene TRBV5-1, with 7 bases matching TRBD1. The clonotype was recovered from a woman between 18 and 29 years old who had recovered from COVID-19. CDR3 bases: TGCGCCAGCAGCTCCCTTGTGACAGGGAACTCCTACAATGAGCAGTTCTTC. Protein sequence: CASSSLVTGNSYNEQFF.